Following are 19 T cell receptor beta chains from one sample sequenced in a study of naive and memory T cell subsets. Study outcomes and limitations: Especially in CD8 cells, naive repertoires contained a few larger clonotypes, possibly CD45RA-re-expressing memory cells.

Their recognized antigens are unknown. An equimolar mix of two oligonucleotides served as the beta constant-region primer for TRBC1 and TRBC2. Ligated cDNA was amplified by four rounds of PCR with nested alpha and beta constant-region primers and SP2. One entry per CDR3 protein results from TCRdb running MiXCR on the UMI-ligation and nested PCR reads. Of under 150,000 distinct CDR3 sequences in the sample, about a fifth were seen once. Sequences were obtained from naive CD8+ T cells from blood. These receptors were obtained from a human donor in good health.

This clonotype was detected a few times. Here the CDR3 DNA reads TGCAGTGTTTTGCACTCCTACGAGCAGTACTTC. Translation gives CSVLHSYEQYF. The V call is TRBV20-1, the J call TRBJ2-7; no clear D. The CDR3 is made up of 11 amino acids. V was shortened by 7 bases and J by 0 bases, with 7 bases between the two germline ends. Germline V CDR1 and CDR2: DFQATT, SNEGSKA (reference sequence).

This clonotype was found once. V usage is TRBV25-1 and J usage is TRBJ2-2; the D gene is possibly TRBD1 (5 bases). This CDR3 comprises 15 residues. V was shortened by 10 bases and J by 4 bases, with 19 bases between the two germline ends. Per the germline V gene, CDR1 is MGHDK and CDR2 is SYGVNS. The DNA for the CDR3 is TGTGCCACCGAGAGTACAGGTGACGGCACCGGGGAGCTGTTTTTT. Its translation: CATESTGDGTGELFF.

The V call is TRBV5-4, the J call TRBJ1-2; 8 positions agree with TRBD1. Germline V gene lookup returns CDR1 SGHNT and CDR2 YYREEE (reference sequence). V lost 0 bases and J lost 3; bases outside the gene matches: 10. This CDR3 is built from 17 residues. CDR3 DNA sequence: TGTGCCAGCAGCTTGGCCCGTGGGACAGGTGACGACTATGGCTACACCTTC. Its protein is CASSLARGTGDDYGYTF.

This chain's CDR3 is CASSQDQTGLDAGDTQYF. The CDR3 DNA is TGTGCCAGCAGCCAAGATCAGACGGGCCTAGACGCGGGAGATACGCAGTATTTT. The chain has TRBV3-1 and TRBJ2-3; weak D call: TRBD2 (5 bases). The germline V gene has CDR1 LGHDT and CDR2 YNNKEL (reference sequence). This CDR3 has 18 amino acids. Trimming took off 0 bases at V and 5 bases at J, with 21 bases between the two ends.

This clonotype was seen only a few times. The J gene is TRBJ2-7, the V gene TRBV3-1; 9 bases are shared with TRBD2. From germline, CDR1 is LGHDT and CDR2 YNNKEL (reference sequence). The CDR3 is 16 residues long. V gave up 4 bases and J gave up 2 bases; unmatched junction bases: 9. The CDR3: CASSLATGLATYEQYF. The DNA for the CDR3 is TGTGCCAGCAGCCTTGCGACGGGACTAGCTACCTACGAGCAGTACTTC.

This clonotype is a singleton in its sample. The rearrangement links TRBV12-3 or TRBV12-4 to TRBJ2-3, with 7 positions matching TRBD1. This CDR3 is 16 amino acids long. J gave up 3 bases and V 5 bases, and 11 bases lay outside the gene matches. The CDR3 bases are TGTGCCAGCAGTCCCGGGGCAGGGGGTGGGACAGATACGCAGTATTTT. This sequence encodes CASSPGAGGGTDTQYF.

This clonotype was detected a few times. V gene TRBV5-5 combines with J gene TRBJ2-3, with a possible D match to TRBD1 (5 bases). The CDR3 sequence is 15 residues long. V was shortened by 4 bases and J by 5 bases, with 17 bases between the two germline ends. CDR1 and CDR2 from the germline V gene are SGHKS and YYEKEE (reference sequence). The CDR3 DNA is TGTGCCAGCAGCCCGTCCGGCAGGGTCGGAGATACGCAGTATTTT. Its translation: CASSPSGRVGDTQYF.

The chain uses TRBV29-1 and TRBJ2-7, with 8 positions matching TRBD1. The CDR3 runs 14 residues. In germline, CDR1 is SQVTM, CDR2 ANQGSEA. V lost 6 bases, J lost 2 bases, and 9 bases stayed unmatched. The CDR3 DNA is TGCAGCGTAGGTACCGGGACAGGAACCTACGAGCAGTACTTC. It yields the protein CSVGTGTGTYEQYF.

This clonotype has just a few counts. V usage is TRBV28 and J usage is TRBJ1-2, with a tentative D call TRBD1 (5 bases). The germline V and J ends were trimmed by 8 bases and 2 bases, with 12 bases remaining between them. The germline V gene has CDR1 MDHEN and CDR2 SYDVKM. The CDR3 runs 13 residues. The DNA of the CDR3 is TGTGCCAGCCTTGGGACCCACAACTATGGCTACACCTTC. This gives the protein CASLGTHNYGYTF.

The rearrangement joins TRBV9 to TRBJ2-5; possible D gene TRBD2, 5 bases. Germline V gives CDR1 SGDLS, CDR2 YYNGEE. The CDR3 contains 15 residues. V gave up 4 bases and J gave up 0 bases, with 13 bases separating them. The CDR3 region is CASSIGGLDQETQYF. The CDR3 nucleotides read TGTGCCAGCAGCATAGGAGGTCTGGACCAAGAGACCCAGTACTTC.

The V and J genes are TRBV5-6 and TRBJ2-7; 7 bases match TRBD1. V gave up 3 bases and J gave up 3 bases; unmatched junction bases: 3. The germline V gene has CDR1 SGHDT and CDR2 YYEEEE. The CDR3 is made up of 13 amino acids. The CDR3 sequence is CASSWDSDYEQYF. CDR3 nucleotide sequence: TGTGCCAGCAGCTGGGACAGCGACTACGAGCAGTACTTC.

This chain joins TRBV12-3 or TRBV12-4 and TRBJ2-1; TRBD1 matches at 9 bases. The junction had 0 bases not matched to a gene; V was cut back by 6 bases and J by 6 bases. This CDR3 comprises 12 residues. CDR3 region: CASRDRGNEQFF. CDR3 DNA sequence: TGTGCCAGCAGGGACAGGGGCAATGAGCAGTTCTTC.

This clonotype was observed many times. In nucleotides, the CDR3 is TGTGCCAGCAGCCAACCCCTCGACAATGAGCAGTTCTTC. Amino acid sequence: CASSQPLDNEQFF. This chain links TRBV3-1 with TRBJ2-1, with unresolved D. The CDR3 length is 13 residues. V was cut by 2 bases and J by 5 bases, with 7 bases left in between. The germline gives CDR1 LGHDT, CDR2 YNNKEL (reference sequence).

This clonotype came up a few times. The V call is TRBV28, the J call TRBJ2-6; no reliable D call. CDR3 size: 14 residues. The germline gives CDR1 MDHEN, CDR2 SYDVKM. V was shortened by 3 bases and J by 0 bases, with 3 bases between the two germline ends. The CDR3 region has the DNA TGTGCCAGCAGTTTTAGCTCTGGGGCCAACGTCCTGACTTTC. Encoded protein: CASSFSSGANVLTF.

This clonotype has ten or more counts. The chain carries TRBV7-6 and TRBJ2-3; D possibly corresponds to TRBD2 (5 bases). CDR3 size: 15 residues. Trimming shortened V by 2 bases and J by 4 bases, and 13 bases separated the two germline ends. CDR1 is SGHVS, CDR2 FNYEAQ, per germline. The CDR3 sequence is CASSLTRSMSDTQYF. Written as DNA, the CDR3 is TGTGCCAGCAGCTTAACTAGGAGTATGTCAGATACGCAGTATTTT.

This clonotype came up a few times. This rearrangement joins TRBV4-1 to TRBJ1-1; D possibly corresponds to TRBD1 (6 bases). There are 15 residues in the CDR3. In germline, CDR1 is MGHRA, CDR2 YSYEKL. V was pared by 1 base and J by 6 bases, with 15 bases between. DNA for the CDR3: TGCGCCAGCAGCCAAGTCGGTCGGACAGACCCTGAAGCTTTCTTT. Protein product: CASSQVGRTDPEAFF.

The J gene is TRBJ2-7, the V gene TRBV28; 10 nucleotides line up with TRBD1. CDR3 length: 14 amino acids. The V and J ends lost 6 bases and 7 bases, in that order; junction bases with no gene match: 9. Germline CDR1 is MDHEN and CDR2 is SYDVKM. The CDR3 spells CASSHRQGAGEQYF. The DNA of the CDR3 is TGTGCCAGCAGCCATAGACAGGGGGCTGGAGAGCAGTACTTC.

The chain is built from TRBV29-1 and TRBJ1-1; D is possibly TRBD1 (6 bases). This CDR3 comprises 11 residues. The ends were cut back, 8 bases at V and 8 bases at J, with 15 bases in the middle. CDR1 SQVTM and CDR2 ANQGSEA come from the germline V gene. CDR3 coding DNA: TGCAGCCCTACCCTTAGGGGGGAAGCTTTCTTT. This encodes CSPTLRGEAFF.

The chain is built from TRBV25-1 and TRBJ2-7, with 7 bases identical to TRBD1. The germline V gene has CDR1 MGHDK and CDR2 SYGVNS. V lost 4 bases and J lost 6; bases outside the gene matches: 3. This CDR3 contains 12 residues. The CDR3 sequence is CASSGRGSEQYF. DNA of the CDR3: TGTGCCAGCAGTGGCAGGGGGTCCGAGCAGTACTTC.